This is a list of T cell receptor beta chains from one sample in a study of early T cells in non-severe SARS-CoV-2 infection. TCRdb redid the calling of the 5' RACE reads with MiXCR, one entry per CDR3 protein. The sample lists roughly 100,000 distinct CDR3 sequences, over 10% occurring once. The sample consisted of whole blood. The receptors originated from an adult who was a healthcare worker with PCR-confirmed SARS-CoV-2 infection or an uninfected control (not recorded which). Each CDR3 is given with its conserved first and last residue. The D gene is left open where the match is weak. The size entry is marked missing in some rows and otherwise reads once, few, many or a size class.

V: TRBV6-1; J: TRBJ1-6; size: many; D: -; DNA: TGTGCCAGCAGTGAACATATTGGTAGCTCCTATAATTCACCCCTCCACTTT; CDR3: CASSEHIGSSYNSPLHF
V: TRBV4-3; J: TRBJ2-1; size: many; D: -; DNA: TGCGCCAGCAGGGTGGAGGTACATGAGCAGTTCTTC; CDR3: CASRVEVHEQFF
V: TRBV21-1; J: TRBJ2-5; size: few; D: -; DNA: TGTGCCAGCAGACGAAGGACAGGGATGCCAGAGACCCAGTACTTC; CDR3: CASRRRTGMPETQYF
V: TRBV20-1; J: TRBJ1-1; size: many; D: TRBD1; DNA: TGCAGCACGCAACAGGGGGGGAGCATGAACACTGAAGCTTTCTTT; CDR3: CSTQQGGSMNTEAFF
V: TRBV6-6; J: TRBJ2-7; size: many; D: -; DNA: TGTGCCAGCAGTTACTCGGGGGGAGAGCAGTACTTC; CDR3: CASSYSGGEQYF
V: TRBV29-1; J: TRBJ2-5; size: -; D: -; DNA: TGCAGCGTTGTGTTGTGGAGTGAGACCCAGTACTTC; CDR3: CSVVLWSETQYF
V: TRBV6-5; J: TRBJ2-7; size: many; D: TRBD2; DNA: TGTGCCAGCCGCCCACGAGCGGGGGGCCCCACCTACGAGCAGTACTTC; CDR3: CASRPRAGGPTYEQYF
V: TRBV6-2/TRBV6-3; J: TRBJ1-3; size: few; D: -; DNA: TGTGCCAGCAGTTACAGACCAAACACCATATATTTT; CDR3: CASSYRPNTIYF
V: TRBV27; J: TRBJ2-1; size: -; D: TRBD2; DNA: TGTGCCAGCTGGACTAGTGCAAACAATGAGCAGTTCTTC; CDR3: CASWTSANNEQFF
V: TRBV11-2; J: TRBJ2-5; size: many; D: -; DNA: TGTGCCAGCAGCCTCCGGGACGGCCAAGAGACCCAGTACTTC; CDR3: CASSLRDGQETQYF
V: TRBV7-2; J: TRBJ1-4; size: -; D: TRBD1; DNA: TGTGCCAGCAGCTTGGCGGGACAGGGCAATGAAAAACTGTTTTTT; CDR3: CASSLAGQGNEKLFF
V: TRBV29-1; J: TRBJ2-1; size: -; D: -; DNA: TGCAGCGTTGAAGCAGTGTACAATGAGCAGTTCTTC; CDR3: CSVEAVYNEQFF
V: TRBV6-2/TRBV6-3; J: TRBJ2-7; size: many; D: -; DNA: TGTGCCAGCAGTGGCCTAAACGGGTCCTACGAGCAGTACTTC; CDR3: CASSGLNGSYEQYF
V: TRBV29-1; J: TRBJ1-2; size: many; D: TRBD1; DNA: TGCAGCGCGGGACAGCTCTATGGCTACACCTTC; CDR3: CSAGQLYGYTF
V: TRBV5-1; J: TRBJ2-2; size: few; D: TRBD2; DNA: TGCGCCAGCAGCTTGTATCTAGCGGGGAACACCGGGGAGCTGTTTTTT; CDR3: CASSLYLAGNTGELFF
V: TRBV7-2; J: TRBJ1-4; size: -; D: -; DNA: TGTGCCAGCAGCTTGGGGCCGCCTAATGAAAAACTGTTTTTT; CDR3: CASSLGPPNEKLFF
V: TRBV7-6; J: TRBJ2-3; size: many; D: TRBD1; DNA: TGTGCCAGCAGCCTTCGTCGACAGGGGGCTCGCACAGATACGCAGTATTTT; CDR3: CASSLRRQGARTDTQYF
V: TRBV4-1; J: TRBJ1-6; size: many; D: -; DNA: TGCGCCAGCAGAGGGAACAATCACGCTCCCCTCCACTTT; CDR3: CASRGNNHAPLHF
V: TRBV24-1; J: TRBJ2-1; size: few; D: TRBD2; DNA: TGTGCCACCAGTGATACGCGCAGCGGGGGGGTTTACAATGAGCAGTTCTTC; CDR3: CATSDTRSGGVYNEQFF
V: TRBV12-3/TRBV12-4; J: TRBJ2-7; size: few; D: -; DNA: TGTGCCAGCAGTTCCTGGGACTCCGGGAGCTACGAGCAGTACTTC; CDR3: CASSSWDSGSYEQYF
V: TRBV7-9; J: TRBJ1-2; size: few; D: -; DNA: TGTGCCAGCAGCTTAGGTGGCTACACCTTC; CDR3: CASSLGGYTF
V: TRBV28; J: TRBJ1-2; size: many; D: TRBD1; DNA: TGTGCCAGCAGTCCGGGACAGGGGTACGGTGGCTACACCTTC; CDR3: CASSPGQGYGGYTF
V: TRBV20-1; J: TRBJ2-3; size: -; D: -; DNA: TGCAGTGCTAGAAAGCCGCAGGGTATAACAGATACGCAGTATTTT; CDR3: CSARKPQGITDTQYF
V: TRBV7-9; J: TRBJ1-2; size: -; D: TRBD1; DNA: TGTGCCAGCAGCTTAGCGGGGACAGTCTATGGCTACACCTTC; CDR3: CASSLAGTVYGYTF
V: TRBV11-2; J: TRBJ1-5; size: many; D: -; DNA: TGTGCCAGCAGCTTAGGATCTAGCAATCAGCCCCAGCATTTT; CDR3: CASSLGSSNQPQHF
V: TRBV6-1; J: TRBJ2-3; size: few; D: TRBD2; DNA: TGTGCCAGCAGTGGTCCGGGGGGGGGCACAGATACGCAGTATTTT; CDR3: CASSGPGGGTDTQYF
V: TRBV20-1; J: TRBJ1-1; size: -; D: -; DNA: TGCAGTGCCTCGGATGGGCCCAGGGGCACTGAAGCTTTCTTT; CDR3: CSASDGPRGTEAFF
V: TRBV28; J: TRBJ2-2; size: -; D: TRBD2; DNA: TGTGCCACCGAGCGGGGGAACACCGGGGAGCTGTTTTTT; CDR3: CATERGNTGELFF
V: TRBV6-6; J: TRBJ2-7; size: few; D: -; DNA: TGTGCCAGCAGTTCCCCCCTGAGGGAGCAGTACTTC; CDR3: CASSSPLREQYF
V: TRBV28; J: TRBJ1-5; size: many; D: -; DNA: TGTGCCAGCAGCAAAGGACGTTTCTTTCAGCCCCAGCATTTT; CDR3: CASSKGRFFQPQHF
V: TRBV6-6; J: TRBJ2-3; size: many; D: -; DNA: TGTGCCAGCAACCCCTCTCGGGGGCGAGATACGCAGTATTTT; CDR3: CASNPSRGRDTQYF
V: TRBV7-6; J: TRBJ2-1; size: many; D: TRBD1; DNA: TGTGCCAGCAGCTTAGGGACAGGGCACTTCTCCTACAATGAGCAGTTCTTC; CDR3: CASSLGTGHFSYNEQFF
V: TRBV29-1; J: TRBJ1-1; size: -; D: -; DNA: TGCAGCGTTGATGGGGGCGCGAACACTGAAGCTTTCTTT; CDR3: CSVDGGANTEAFF
V: TRBV6-5; J: TRBJ2-3; size: many; D: -; DNA: TGTGCCAGCAGTTACTTATCCGGTTGGGGCACAGATACGCAGTATTTT; CDR3: CASSYLSGWGTDTQYF
V: TRBV29-1; J: TRBJ2-3; size: -; D: -; DNA: TGCAGCGTTGGTAGACTCTTCACGGATACGCAGTATTTT; CDR3: CSVGRLFTDTQYF
V: TRBV5-1; J: TRBJ2-3; size: many; D: -; DNA: TGCGCCAGCAGCCCACGCGGCAGAACCGGTTCGGGGTCCCCGCACGGACAGCGCTTGGATACGCAGTATTTT; CDR3: CASSPRGRTGSGSPHGQRLDTQYF
V: TRBV28; J: TRBJ1-2; size: many; D: TRBD1; DNA: TGTGCCAGCAAAAAGGGACAGAATACTAACTATGGCTACACCTTC; CDR3: CASKKGQNTNYGYTF
V: TRBV10-2; J: TRBJ2-3; size: few; D: -; DNA: TGCGCCAGCAGTGGTCTGGGGTCAAGCACAGATACGCAGTATTTT; CDR3: CASSGLGSSTDTQYF
V: TRBV29-1; J: TRBJ2-1; size: -; D: TRBD2; DNA: TGCACCGTCTGGCGGCTAGCGGGTTACAATGAGCAGTTCTTC; CDR3: CTVWRLAGYNEQFF
V: TRBV20-1; J: TRBJ1-1; size: -; D: -; DNA: TGCAGTGCTAGAGATAGGCAGGCGGGCACTGAAGCTTTCTTT; CDR3: CSARDRQAGTEAFF
V: TRBV5-6; J: TRBJ2-1; size: many; D: -; DNA: TGTGCCAGCAGCTGGGGACCGGGACCTTTCAATGAGCAGTTCTTC; CDR3: CASSWGPGPFNEQFF
V: TRBV24-1; J: TRBJ2-2; size: -; D: TRBD1; DNA: TGTGCCACCAGTGAATCCGGGACAGGCACCGCCGGGGAGCTGTTTTTT; CDR3: CATSESGTGTAGELFF
V: TRBV27; J: TRBJ1-1; size: many; D: -; DNA: TGTGCCAGCAGTTTATTCGCGGGGGGCACTGAAGCTTTCTTT; CDR3: CASSLFAGGTEAFF
V: TRBV4-2; J: TRBJ2-1; size: -; D: -; DNA: TGTGCCAGCAGCCAATCGGCAAGGAACGACAATGAGCAGTTCTTC; CDR3: CASSQSARNDNEQFF
V: TRBV24-1; J: TRBJ2-5; size: few; D: -; DNA: TGTGCCACCAGTGGCCGCGTGGGAGAGACCCAGTACTTC; CDR3: CATSGRVGETQYF
V: TRBV28; J: TRBJ1-4; size: -; D: TRBD1; DNA: TGTGCCAGCAGCCACCCCGACAGGGGAGTCGAAAAACTGTTTTTT; CDR3: CASSHPDRGVEKLFF
V: TRBV29-1; J: TRBJ2-1; size: -; D: TRBD2; DNA: TGCAGCGTTGTAGGCATAGCGGGGGTCTCCTACAATGAGCAGTTCTTC; CDR3: CSVVGIAGVSYNEQFF
V: TRBV29-1; J: TRBJ1-1; size: many; D: -; DNA: TGCAGCGTTGGTTGGGCGTGGAACACTGAAGCTTTCTTT; CDR3: CSVGWAWNTEAFF
V: TRBV9; J: TRBJ1-6; size: -; D: -; DNA: TGTGCCAGCAGCGTAGACAGGGAGGTTTACTCACCCCTCCACTTT; CDR3: CASSVDREVYSPLHF
V: TRBV27; J: TRBJ2-7; size: many; D: TRBD1; DNA: TGTGCCAGCAGTCGGACAGGGGGCTACGAGCAGTACTTC; CDR3: CASSRTGGYEQYF
V: TRBV7-3; J: TRBJ2-1; size: many; D: -; DNA: TGTGCCAGCAGCTTACAGGGGTCCTACAATGAGCAGTTCTTC; CDR3: CASSLQGSYNEQFF
V: TRBV11-2; J: TRBJ2-7; size: -; D: -; DNA: TGTGCCAGCAGCCCGCTCCGGGCCGCATTTTCCTACGAGCAGTACTTC; CDR3: CASSPLRAAFSYEQYF
V: TRBV7-6; J: TRBJ2-5; size: few; D: -; DNA: TGTGCCAGCAGCCGAGGAATCCAAGAGACCCAGTACTTC; CDR3: CASSRGIQETQYF